This TCR beta chain was retrieved from a study of cytomegalovirus exposure and HLA in healthy donors. Overall study results and limits: Three CMV-associated chains proved CMV antigen-specific in vitro. Using the classifier, cytomegalovirus status was reportedly diagnosed with high specificity and sensitivity. TCR sequences were mostly rare, though some public TCRs occurred in many donors.

The donors were members of the validation cohort, which comprised about 120 subjects and was separate from the first cohort of 730 or so subjects. V was shortened by 5 bases and J by 5 bases, with 13 bases between the two germline ends. Germline values: CDR1 LNHDA, CDR2 SQIVND (reference sequence). The CDR3 spans 13 residues. Here immunoSEQ multiplex PCR was the method, and the copy in TCRdb shows in-frame clones only, minus some. The sample gives about 56,000 clones, over 85% of which show up once; roughly 1.1% is in the top ten. As regards this clone: The target antigen is unknown.

Input material: PBMCs. This receptor was taken from a man between 18 and 35 years old in good health and CMV-seronegative. This chain links TRBV19 with TRBJ2-7, with D unresolved. CDR3 in amino acids: CASSLRSANEQYF. As DNA, the CDR3 is TGTGCCAGTAGTTTGAGGTCTGCCAACGAGCAGTACTTC.